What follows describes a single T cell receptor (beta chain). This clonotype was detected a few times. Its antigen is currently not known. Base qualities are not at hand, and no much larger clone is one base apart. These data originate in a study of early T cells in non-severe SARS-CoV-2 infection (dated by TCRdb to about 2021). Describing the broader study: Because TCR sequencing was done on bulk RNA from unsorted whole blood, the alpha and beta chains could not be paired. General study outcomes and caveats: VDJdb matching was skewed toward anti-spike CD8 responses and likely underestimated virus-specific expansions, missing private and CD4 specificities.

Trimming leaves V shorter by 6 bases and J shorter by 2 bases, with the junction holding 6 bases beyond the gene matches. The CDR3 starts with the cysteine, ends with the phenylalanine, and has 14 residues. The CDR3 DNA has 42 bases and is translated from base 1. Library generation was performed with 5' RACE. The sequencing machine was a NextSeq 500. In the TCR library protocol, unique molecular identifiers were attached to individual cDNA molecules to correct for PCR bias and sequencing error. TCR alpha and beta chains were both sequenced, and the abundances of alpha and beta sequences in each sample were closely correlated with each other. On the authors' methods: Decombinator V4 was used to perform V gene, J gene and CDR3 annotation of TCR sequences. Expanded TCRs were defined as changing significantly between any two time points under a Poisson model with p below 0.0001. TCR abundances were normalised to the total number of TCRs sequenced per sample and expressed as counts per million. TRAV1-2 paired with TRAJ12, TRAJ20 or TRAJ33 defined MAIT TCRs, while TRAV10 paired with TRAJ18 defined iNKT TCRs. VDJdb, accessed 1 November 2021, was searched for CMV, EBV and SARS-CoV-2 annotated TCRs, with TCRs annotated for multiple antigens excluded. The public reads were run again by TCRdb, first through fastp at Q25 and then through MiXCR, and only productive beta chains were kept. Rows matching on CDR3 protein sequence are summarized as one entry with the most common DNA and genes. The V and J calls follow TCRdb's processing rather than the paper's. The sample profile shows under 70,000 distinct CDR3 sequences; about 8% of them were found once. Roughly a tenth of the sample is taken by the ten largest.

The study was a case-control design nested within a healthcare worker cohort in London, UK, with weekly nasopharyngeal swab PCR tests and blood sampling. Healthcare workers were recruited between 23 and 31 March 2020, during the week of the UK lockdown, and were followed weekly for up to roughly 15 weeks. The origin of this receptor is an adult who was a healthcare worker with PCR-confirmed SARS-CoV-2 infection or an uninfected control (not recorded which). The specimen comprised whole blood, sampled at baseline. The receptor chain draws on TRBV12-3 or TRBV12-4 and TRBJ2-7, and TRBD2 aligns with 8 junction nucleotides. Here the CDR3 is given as CASSPNGRAYEQYF. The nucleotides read TGTGCCAGCAGCCCAAACGGGAGGGCCTACGAGCAGTACTTC.